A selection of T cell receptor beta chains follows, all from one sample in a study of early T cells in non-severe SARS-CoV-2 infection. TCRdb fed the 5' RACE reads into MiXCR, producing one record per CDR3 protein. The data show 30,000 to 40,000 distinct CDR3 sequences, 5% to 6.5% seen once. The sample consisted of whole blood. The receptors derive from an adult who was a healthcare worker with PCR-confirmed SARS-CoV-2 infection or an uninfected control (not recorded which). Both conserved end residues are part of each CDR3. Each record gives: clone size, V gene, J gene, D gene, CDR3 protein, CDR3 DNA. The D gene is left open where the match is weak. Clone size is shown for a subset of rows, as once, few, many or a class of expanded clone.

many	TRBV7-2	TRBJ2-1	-	CASRSGISGHNEQFF	TGTGCCAGCAGGTCAGGTATCTCGGGCCACAATGAGCAGTTCTTC
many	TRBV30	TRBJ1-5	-	CAWTVDSNQPQHF	TGTGCCTGGACGGTGGATAGCAATCAGCCCCAGCATTTT
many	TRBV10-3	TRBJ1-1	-	CAISYTGNTEAFF	TGTGCCATCAGTTACACAGGGAACACTGAAGCTTTCTTT
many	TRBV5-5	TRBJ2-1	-	CASSARDTEYNEQFF	TGTGCCAGCAGCGCCCGGGACACCGAATACAATGAGCAGTTCTTC
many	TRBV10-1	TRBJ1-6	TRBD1	CASSEMRQGGSPLHF	TGCGCCAGCAGTGAGATGCGACAGGGTGGTTCACCCCTCCACTTT
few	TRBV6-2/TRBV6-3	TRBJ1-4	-	CASSLPWSNEKLFF	TGTGCCAGCAGCCTACCGTGGAGTAATGAAAAACTGTTTTTT
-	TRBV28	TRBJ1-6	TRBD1	CASRTGTGGYNSPLHF	TGTGCCAGCAGGACGGGGACAGGGGGATATAATTCACCCCTCCACTTT
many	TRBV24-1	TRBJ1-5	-	CATSPSGNQPQHF	TGTGCCACCAGTCCTTCAGGGAATCAGCCCCAGCATTTT
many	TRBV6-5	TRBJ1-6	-	CASSTNRRPSSYNSPLHF	TGTGCCAGCAGTACGAACAGACGGCCTAGCTCCTATAATTCACCCCTCCACTTT
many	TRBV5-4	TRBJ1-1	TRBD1	CASSWTGERGAFF	TGTGCCAGCAGCTGGACAGGGGAACGCGGAGCTTTCTTT
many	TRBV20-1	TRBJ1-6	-	CSARDLGLGSPLHF	TGCAGTGCTAGAGATTTGGGGTTGGGTTCACCCCTCCACTTT
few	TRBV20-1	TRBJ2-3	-	CSARNWPTVTDTQYF	TGCAGTGCTAGAAATTGGCCCACCGTGACAGATACGCAGTATTTT
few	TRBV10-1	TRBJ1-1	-	CASSETMNRDSTEAFF	TGCGCCAGCAGTGAGACAATGAACAGGGATAGCACTGAAGCTTTCTTT
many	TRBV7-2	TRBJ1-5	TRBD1	CASSKDRDSNQPQHF	TGTGCCAGCAGCAAGGACAGGGATAGCAATCAGCCCCAGCATTTT
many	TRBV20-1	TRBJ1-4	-	CSAHRVTATNEKLFF	TGCAGTGCCCATCGGGTCACTGCAACTAATGAAAAACTGTTTTTT
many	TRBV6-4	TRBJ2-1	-	CASSNGESNEQFF	TGTGCCAGCAGTAACGGGGAGAGCAATGAGCAGTTCTTC
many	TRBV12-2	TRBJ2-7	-	CASRQAPGQRISYEQYF	TGTGCAAGTCGCCAAGCTCCGGGACAGCGAATCTCCTACGAGCAGTACTTC
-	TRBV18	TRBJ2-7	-	CASSPKQGPYEQYF	TGTGCCAGCTCACCGAAGCAGGGCCCCTACGAGCAGTACTTC
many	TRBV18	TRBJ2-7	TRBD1	CASSPVGQGAYEQYF	TGTGCCAGCTCACCGGTAGGACAGGGTGCCTACGAGCAGTACTTC
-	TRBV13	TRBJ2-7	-	CASSGDGNSSYEQYF	TGTGCCAGCAGCGGGGACGGAAACAGCTCCTACGAGCAGTACTTC
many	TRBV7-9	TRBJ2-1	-	CASSLRLPDNEQFF	TGTGCCAGCAGCTTAAGGCTCCCAGACAATGAGCAGTTCTTC
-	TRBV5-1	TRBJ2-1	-	CASSLVTNNEQFF	TGCGCCAGCAGCTTGGTCACAAACAATGAGCAGTTCTTC
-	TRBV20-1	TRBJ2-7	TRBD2	CSARDLAGASYEQYF	TGCAGTGCTAGAGATTTAGCGGGGGCCTCCTACGAGCAGTACTTC
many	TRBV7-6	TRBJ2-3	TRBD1	CASSLEGQGLTDTQYF	TGTGCCAGCAGCTTAGAGGGACAGGGCCTCACAGATACGCAGTATTTT
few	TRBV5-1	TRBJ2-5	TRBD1	CASSRGQAQETQYF	TGCGCCAGCAGCAGGGGACAGGCTCAAGAGACCCAGTACTTC
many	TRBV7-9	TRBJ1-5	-	CASSPDEGRLDQPQHF	TGTGCCAGCAGCCCCGACGAGGGACGGCTAGATCAGCCCCAGCATTTT
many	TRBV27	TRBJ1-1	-	CASTRRDFPTEAFF	TGTGCCAGCACCAGGAGGGATTTCCCCACTGAAGCTTTCTTT
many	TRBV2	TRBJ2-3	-	CASSFLGGPPDTQYF	TGTGCCAGCAGTTTTTTGGGGGGCCCGCCAGATACGCAGTATTTT
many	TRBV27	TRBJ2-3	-	CASSVGGTDTQYF	TGTGCCAGCTCAGTGGGGGGCACAGATACGCAGTATTTT
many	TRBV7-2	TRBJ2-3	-	CASRQGGRTDTQYF	TGTGCCAGCCGGCAGGGGGGGCGCACAGATACGCAGTATTTT
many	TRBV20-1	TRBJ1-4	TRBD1	CSASQQGARGEKLFF	TGCAGTGCTAGTCAACAGGGGGCGCGAGGAGAAAAACTGTTTTTT
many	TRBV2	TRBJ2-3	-	CASSESVVLVGTQYF	TGTGCCAGCAGTGAATCGGTTGTGCTCGTGGGTACGCAGTATTTT
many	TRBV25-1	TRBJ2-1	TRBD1	CASRRTGGNEQFF	TGTGCCAGCAGACGGACAGGGGGCAATGAGCAGTTCTTC
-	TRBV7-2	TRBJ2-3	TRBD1	CASSIRPGQGTDTQYF	TGTGCCAGCAGCATCAGACCGGGACAGGGAACAGATACGCAGTATTTT
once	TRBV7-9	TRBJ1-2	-	CASSLRGANYGYTF	TGTGCCAGCAGCTTAAGGGGCGCTAACTATGGCTACACCTTC
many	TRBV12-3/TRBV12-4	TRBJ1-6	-	CASSSGSSYNSPLHF	TGTGCCAGCAGTTCTGGGAGCTCCTATAATTCACCCCTCCACTTT
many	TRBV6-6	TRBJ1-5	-	CASSYSRRGESNQPQHF	TGTGCCAGCAGTTACTCGAGGCGCGGCGAGAGCAATCAGCCCCAGCATTTT
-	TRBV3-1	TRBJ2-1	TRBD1	CASSQVEGAGEQFF	TGTGCCAGCAGCCAAGTTGAGGGGGCAGGTGAGCAGTTCTTC
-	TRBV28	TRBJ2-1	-	CASSNRENEQFF	TGTGCCAGCAGTAACAGGGAAAATGAGCAGTTCTTC
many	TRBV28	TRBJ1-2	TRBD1	CASLRGTGGHYYGYTF	TGTGCCAGCCTGAGAGGGACAGGGGGCCACTACTATGGCTACACCTTC
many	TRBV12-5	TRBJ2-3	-	CASGQPGQSTDTQYF	TGTGCTAGTGGCCAACCGGGACAAAGCACAGATACGCAGTATTTT
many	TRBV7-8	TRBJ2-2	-	CASVGWGRNTGELFF	TGTGCCAGTGTGGGGTGGGGTCGGAACACCGGGGAGCTGTTTTTT
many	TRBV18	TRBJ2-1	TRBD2	CASSLAGQHSYNEQFF	TGTGCCAGCTCACTAGCGGGGCAACACTCCTACAATGAGCAGTTCTTC
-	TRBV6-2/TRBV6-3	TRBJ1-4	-	CATLPTRIGEKLFF	TGTGCCACCCTTCCTACGAGGATTGGAGAAAAACTGTTTTTT
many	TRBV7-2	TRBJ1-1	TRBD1	CASSATGGAGEAFF	TGTGCCAGCAGCGCTACAGGGGGCGCAGGAGAAGCTTTCTTT
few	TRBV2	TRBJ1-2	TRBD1	CASSEGQGEYYGYTF	TGTGCCAGCAGTGAAGGGCAGGGGGAATACTATGGCTACACCTTC
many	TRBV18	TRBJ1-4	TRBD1	CASSRRQGENEKLFF	TGTGCCAGCTCACGCCGACAGGGTGAGAATGAAAAACTGTTTTTT
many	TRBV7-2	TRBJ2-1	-	CASSPGVRNEQFF	TGTGCCAGCAGCCCCGGGGTTCGCAATGAGCAGTTCTTC
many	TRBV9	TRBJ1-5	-	CASSVGDNQPQHF	TGTGCCAGCAGCGTAGGTGATAATCAGCCCCAGCATTTT
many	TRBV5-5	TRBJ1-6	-	CASSLVPGTNSPLHF	TGTGCCAGCAGCTTGGTTCCGGGGACAAATTCACCCCTCCACTTT
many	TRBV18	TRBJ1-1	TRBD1	CASSPDRLNTEAFF	TGTGCCAGCTCACCGGACAGGCTGAACACTGAAGCTTTCTTT
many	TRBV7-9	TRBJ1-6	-	CASSFADSVGSPLHF	TGTGCCAGCAGCTTCGCGGACAGCGTCGGGTCACCCCTCCACTTT
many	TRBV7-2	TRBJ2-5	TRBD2	CASSWGPAGWAQYF	TGTGCCAGCAGCTGGGGTCCAGCGGGGTGGGCCCAGTACTTC
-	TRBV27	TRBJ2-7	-	CASKTGTGDYEQYF	TGTGCCAGCAAGACCGGGACCGGAGACTACGAGCAGTACTTC
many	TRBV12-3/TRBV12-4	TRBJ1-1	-	CASSWEGETEAFF	TGTGCCAGCAGCTGGGAAGGTGAGACTGAAGCTTTCTTT
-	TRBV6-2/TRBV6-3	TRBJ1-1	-	CASTDGGAGAYTEAFF	TGTGCCAGCACCGACGGGGGGGCCGGAGCGTACACTGAAGCTTTCTTT
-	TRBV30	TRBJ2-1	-	CAWSVNEQFF	TGTGCCTGGAGTGTAAATGAGCAGTTCTTC
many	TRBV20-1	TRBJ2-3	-	CSARLTDTDTQYF	TGCAGTGCTAGACTCACAGACACAGATACGCAGTATTTT
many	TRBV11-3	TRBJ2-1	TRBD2	CASSTSLAGATGEQFF	TGTGCCAGCAGCACCTCACTAGCGGGGGCGACCGGTGAGCAGTTCTTC